The 26 T cell receptor beta chains reported below all come from one sample, sequenced in a study of T-cell memory formation after mild COVID-19. MiXCR, applied by TCRdb to the 5' RACE reads, yields one record per CDR3 protein. The sample consists of some 300,000 distinct CDR3 sequences, roughly 20% of them appearing once. The sequencing input was PBMCs or a T cell subset sorted from them (not recorded which). Receptors were obtained from a man aged 18 to 30 who had mild COVID-19 (a few samples of this study predate the infection). Cell type and time point are not known.

The chain recombines TRBV6-5 with TRBJ1-2; unclear D gene. This CDR3 is built from 12 residues. Trimming cost V 6 bases and J 3 bases, with 8 bases left between them. Germline CDR1 MNHEY, CDR2 SVGAGI. DNA for the CDR3: TGTGCCAGCAGAGCAGAAGACTATGGCTACACCTTC. Encoded protein: CASRAEDYGYTF.

The chain carries TRBV14 and TRBJ2-7; D perhaps matches TRBD2 (6 bases). CDR1 and CDR2 (germline): SGHDN, FVKESK. Trimming removed 3 bases at V and 6 bases at J, with 12 bases between. The length of the CDR3 is 13 residues. Here the CDR3 reads CASSQGGWGEQYV. CDR3 in DNA: TGTGCCAGCAGCCAGGGAGGCTGGGGCGAGCAGTACGTC.

In regard to this clonotype: A much larger clone is a single base away; this may be a read error. The chain employs TRBV6-2 or TRBV6-3 and TRBJ2-5, with D hard to call. The CDR3 runs 15 residues. V was cut by 5 bases and J by 3 bases, with 16 bases left in between. The germline V gene encodes CDR1 MNHEY and CDR2 SVGEGT. The CDR3 loop is CASSGGSPSEETQYF. The CDR3, as DNA: TGTGCCAGCAGTGGCGGCAGCCCCTCTGAAGAGACCCAGTACTTC.

This clonotype appeared a few times. CDR3 bases: TGTGCCAGCAGTGACGTCGGTAGCGGGGTTGAGACCCAGTACTTC. Translation: CASSDVGSGVETQYF. The J gene is TRBJ2-5, the V gene TRBV2, with TRBD2 identical over 8 bases. The germline CDR1 and CDR2 sequences are SNHLY and FYNNEI. The CDR3 is 15 amino acids. V lost 3 bases to trimming and J lost 5 bases; unmatched junction nucleotides: 8.

The chain links TRBV20-1 to TRBJ1-2; D unresolved. This CDR3 is 13 amino acids long. The germline gives CDR1 DFQATT, CDR2 SNEGSKA (reference sequence). V dropped 0 bases and J dropped 3 bases, with 8 bases sitting between them. The chain's CDR3 is CSARDRPYYGYTF. The CDR3 DNA reads TGCAGTGCTAGAGACAGGCCCTACTATGGCTACACCTTC.

The V call is TRBV11-3, the J call TRBJ1-6; possibly TRBD1 for D (5 bases). The germline V gene encodes CDR1 SGHNT and CDR2 YENEEA. V was trimmed by 5 bases and J by 0 bases, leaving 20 bases between them. The CDR3 spans 19 residues. This CDR3 is CASSPRDSPPSSYNSPLHF. The CDR3 nucleotides read TGTGCCAGCAGCCCACGGGACTCTCCTCCGAGCTCCTATAATTCACCCCTCCACTTT.

This clonotype was seen more than once but under ten times. J is TRBJ2-3 and V is TRBV5-1, with unresolved D. This CDR3 spans 13 amino acids. The V gene lost 6 bases and the J gene lost 2 bases, with 10 bases spanning the gap. Germline CDR1 and CDR2: SGHRS and YFSETQ. CDR3 amino acids: CASMSSPTDTQYF. CDR3 coding DNA: TGCGCCAGCATGAGTAGCCCCACAGATACGCAGTATTTT.

The chain carries TRBV7-9 and TRBJ2-5; D gene uncertain. The germline V gene has CDR1 SEHNR and CDR2 FQNEAQ (reference sequence). V lost 5 bases to trimming and J lost 5 bases, with 12 bases between them. The CDR3 extends over 13 amino acids. The CDR3 DNA reads as TGTGCCAGCAGCCCTCAGACGGGTGAGACCCAGTACTTC. Translation: CASSPQTGETQYF.

This chain connects TRBV10-3 to TRBJ1-2, with a tentative D call TRBD1 (5 bases). CDR1 and CDR2 (germline): ENHRY, SYGVKD. The CDR3 sequence is 13 residues long. V lost 6 bases to trimming and J lost 7 bases, with 15 bases between them. In DNA form, the CDR3 reads TGTGCCATCAGCGGGGCTCGTCCTTTTGGCTACACCTTC. It codes for CAISGARPFGYTF.

This sequence joins TRBV5-1 and TRBJ2-7; tentatively, D is TRBD1 (6 bases). Trimming removed 1 base from V and 2 bases from J, with 13 bases in between. Germline-derived CDR1 and CDR2 are SGHRS and YFSETQ. The CDR3 has 15 residues. The CDR3 reads CASSLQGQIAYEQYF. In DNA form, the CDR3 reads TGCGCCAGCAGCTTGCAGGGGCAAATTGCCTACGAGCAGTACTTC.

This clonotype was observed a handful of times. The chain joins TRBV7-9 to TRBJ2-1, with TRBD2 matching over 8 bases. The CDR3 spans 15 residues. Germline assignment: CDR1 SEHNR and CDR2 FQNEAQ (reference sequence). V was pared by 5 bases and J by 8 bases, with 11 bases of the junction left unmatched. CDR3 protein: CASSLTGTRGHEQFF. The DNA of the CDR3 is TGTGCCAGCAGCCTAACCGGGACTAGGGGTCATGAGCAGTTCTTC. Looking up the rest from reference TRBV7-9 and TRBJ2-1 gives the full variable domain: DTGVSQNPRHKITKRGQNVTFRCDPISEHNRLYWYRQTLGQGPEFLTYFQNEAQLEKSRLLSDRFSAERPKGSFSTLEIQRTEQGDSAMYLCASSLTGTRGHEQFFGPGTRLTVL.

The sample holds many counts of this clonotype. This chain connects TRBV12-5 to TRBJ2-7, with D possibly matching TRBD1 (5 bases). CDR3 size: 13 residues. CDR1 is LGHNT, CDR2 FRNRAP, per germline. V shed 1 base and J shed 5 bases, with 9 bases lying between them. The CDR3 protein is CASGLEGFNEQYF. The CDR3 coding sequence is TGTGCTAGTGGTTTGGAGGGGTTCAACGAGCAGTACTTC.

The rearrangement uses TRBV29-1 and TRBJ2-3; D remains unclear. The CDR3 contains 15 residues. The V gene's germline CDR1 is SQVTM and CDR2 ANQGSEA. V lost 4 bases and J 0 bases, leaving 14 bases between the germline ends. The CDR3 DNA reads as TGCAGCGTTGCCTTGGCTTCCCATAGCACAGATACGCAGTATTTT. Translated: CSVALASHSTDTQYF.

The chain joins TRBV12-5 to TRBJ1-1; a possible D gene is TRBD1 (6 bases). This CDR3 is built from 17 residues. Germline V CDR1 and CDR2: LGHNT, FRNRAP. The V end lost 0 bases, the J end lost 3 bases, and 17 bases lay between the germline ends. CDR3 region: CASGLVHGGPADTEAFF. The CDR3 DNA reads TGTGCTAGTGGTTTGGTCCACGGGGGCCCGGCGGACACTGAAGCTTTCTTT.

This clonotype has only a few counts. The genes are TRBV5-6 and TRBJ1-1; D is unclear. The germline V gene has CDR1 SGHDT and CDR2 YYEEEE. Between the trimmed V and J ends, which lost 0 bases and 6 bases, there was a span of 9 bases. The CDR3 has 13 residues. CDR3 protein: CASSLADGSEAFF. DNA of the CDR3: TGTGCCAGCAGCTTGGCCGACGGTTCTGAAGCTTTCTTT.

This clonotype was seen ten or more times. The chain employs TRBV28 and TRBJ1-2, with D perhaps TRBD1 (6 bases). V was shortened by 5 bases and J by 2 bases, with 9 bases between the two germline ends. Germline CDR1 is MDHEN and CDR2 is SYDVKM. The CDR3 contains 13 residues. CDR3 loop: CASSQTGNYGYTF. CDR3 bases: TGTGCCAGCAGTCAAACAGGGAACTATGGCTACACCTTC.

Only a few counts were recorded for this clonotype. This sequence joins TRBV14 and TRBJ1-1, with 10 bases aligning to TRBD1. The V and J ends lost 4 bases and 4 bases, in that order; junction bases with no gene match: 6. Germline CDR1 SGHDN, CDR2 FVKESK. The CDR3 consists of 15 residues. The CDR3 loop is CASSRVGTGATEAFF. Written as DNA, the CDR3 is TGTGCCAGCAGCCGCGTCGGGACAGGGGCCACTGAAGCTTTCTTT.

The genes are TRBV5-6 and TRBJ2-7; D assignment may be TRBD1 or TRBD2 (7 bases each). This CDR3 contains 13 residues. Per the germline V gene, CDR1 is SGHDT and CDR2 is YYEEEE. Here the CDR3 reads CARRGGLDYEQYV. The CDR3 DNA is TGTGCCCGCAGGGGGGGATTAGACTACGAGCAGTACGTC.

The CDR3 region is CATSRGRGIYEQYF. The DNA for the CDR3 is TGTGCCACCAGCAGAGGTAGGGGAATCTACGAGCAGTACTTC. The chain is built from TRBV15 and TRBJ2-7; possibly TRBD1 for D (5 bases). CDR1 is LNHNV and CDR2 is YYDKDF in the germline V gene (reference sequence). CDR3 length: 14 residues. V shed 1 base and J shed 3 bases, with 10 bases lying between them.

The chain employs TRBV3-1 and TRBJ1-1; D is ambiguous. The germline gives CDR1 LGHDT, CDR2 YNNKEL (reference sequence). The V gene lost 0 bases and the J gene lost 4 bases, with 9 bases spanning the gap. The CDR3 loop spans 14 amino acids. CDR3 DNA sequence: TGTGCCAGCAGCCAAGAAGGGCGGGTCACTGAAGCTTTCTTT. Its protein product is CASSQEGRVTEAFF. The full variable domain, its missing parts supplied by reference TRBV3-1 and TRBJ1-1, is DTAVSQTPKYLVTQMGNDKSIKCEQNLGHDTMYWYKQDSKKFLKIMFSYNNKELIINETVPNRFSPKSPDKAHLNLHINSLELGDSAVYFCASSQEGRVTEAFFGQGTRLTVV.

The chain combines TRBV5-1 with TRBJ1-1; no clear D gene. Germline V gives CDR1 SGHRS, CDR2 YFSETQ. Between the trimmed V and J ends, which lost 0 bases and 7 bases, there was a span of 10 bases. The CDR3 is made up of 13 amino acids. The chain's CDR3 is CASSLDPDGEAFF. CDR3 coding DNA: TGCGCCAGCAGCTTGGATCCGGACGGTGAAGCTTTCTTT. Full variable domain (remainder filled in from reference TRBV5-1 and TRBJ1-1): KAGVTQTPRYLIKTRGQQVTLSCSPISGHRSVSWYQQTPGQGLQFLFEYFSETQRNKGNFPGRFSGRQFSNSRSEMNVSTLELGDSALYLCASSLDPDGEAFFGQGTRLTVV.

The J gene is TRBJ2-3, the V gene TRBV2; D not resolved. The CDR3 length is 13 residues. Trimming cost V 6 bases and J 6 bases, with 13 bases left between them. Germline V gene lookup returns CDR1 SNHLY and CDR2 FYNNEI. The DNA for the CDR3 is TGTGCCAGCAGCCGGGTCCTTCCGGATACGCAGTATTTT. The encoded protein is CASSRVLPDTQYF. The full variable domain, with the rest looked up from reference TRBV2 and TRBJ2-3, is EPEVTQTPSHQVTQMGQEVILRCVPISNHLYFYWYRQILGQKVEFLVSFYNNEISEKSEIFDDQFSVERPDGSNFTLKIRSTKLEDSAMYFCASSRVLPDTQYFGPGTRLTVL.

This sequence joins TRBV6-1 and TRBJ2-2; 11 nucleotides align to TRBD2. V shed 4 bases and J 4 bases; nucleotides not matched to a gene: 5. Per germline, CDR1 MNHNS and CDR2 SASEGT. This CDR3 comprises 16 residues. CDR3 bases: TGTGCCAGCAGTGTAGCGGGGGGGCTAAGCACCGGGGAGCTGTTTTTT. This sequence encodes CASSVAGGLSTGELFF.

The CDR3 DNA reads as TGTGCCAGCAGCCCTACAGGGGTAGGTGGCTATGGCTACACCTTC. Its translation: CASSPTGVGGYGYTF. This chain joins TRBV7-3 and TRBJ1-2, with TRBD1 matching over 7 bases. This CDR3 is built from 15 residues. The trim removed 5 bases at V and 4 bases at J, leaving 10 bases unmatched. CDR1 and CDR2 from the germline V gene are SGHTA and FQGTGA.

A remark on this clonotype: A single base separates this from a much larger clone, so it may be a read error. The gene calls are TRBV7-9 and TRBJ2-6; D is undetermined. There are 14 residues in the CDR3. Germline V gene data show CDR1 as SEHNR and CDR2 as FQNEAQ (reference sequence). The V gene lost 2 bases and the J gene lost 0 bases, with 2 bases spanning the gap. This CDR3 is CASSLHSGANVLTF. CDR3 nucleotides: TGTGCCAGCAGCTTACACTCTGGGGCCAACGTCCTGACTTTC.

V usage is TRBV5-6 and J usage is TRBJ1-1, with 8 bases identical to TRBD1. Germline CDR1 reads SGHDT; CDR2 reads YYEEEE. This CDR3 has 15 amino acids. With 5 bases clipped from V and 3 bases from J, the junction kept 9 bases outside the gene matches. The CDR3 protein is CASRPGQVPDTEAFF. DNA of the CDR3: TGTGCCAGCAGGCCGGGACAGGTTCCCGACACTGAAGCTTTCTTT. The full variable domain, rest sourced from reference TRBV5-6 and TRBJ1-1, is DAGVTQSPTHLIKTRGQQVTLRCSPKSGHDTVSWYQQALGQGPQFIFQYYEEEERQRGNFPDRFSGHQFPNYSSELNVNALLLGDSALYLCASRPGQVPDTEAFFGQGTRLTVV.